Listed here are 17 T cell receptor beta chains from one sample, sequenced in a study of cytomegalovirus exposure and HLA in healthy donors. PCR primers comprised 60 Vbeta and 13 Jbeta primers. The method was immunoSEQ multiplex PCR; TCRdb's version includes in-frame clones alone and lacks a portion of them. The sample shows approximately 170,000 clones, roughly 81% of them seen only once. The sequencing sample was made of PBMCs. Receptor source: a woman under 40 in good health and CMV-seropositive.

The chain is built from TRBV28 and TRBJ2-3; 7 bases fit TRBD2. Per germline, CDR1 MDHEN and CDR2 SYDVKM. The CDR3 consists of 15 residues. V lost 4 bases and J lost 0; bases outside the gene matches: 4. CDR3 in DNA: TGTGCCAGCAGTTCGCGGGAGCCTAGCACAGATACGCAGTATTTT. As protein: CASSSREPSTDTQYF.

About this clone: Additional DNA sequences in this sample encode the identical CDR3. V is TRBV6-1 and J is TRBJ1-2, with a tentative D call TRBD1 (6 bases). The CDR3 is made up of 13 amino acids. The germline gives CDR1 MNHNS, CDR2 SASEGT. The V gene lost 3 bases and the J gene lost 8 bases, with 13 bases spanning the gap. DNA of the CDR3: TGTGCCAGCAGTGAGACAGGAGGTGAGGGCTACACCTTC. This codes for CASSETGGEGYTF.

The V and J genes are TRBV9 and TRBJ2-7; TRBD2 might be the D (6 bases). Trimming pared 4 bases from V and 3 bases from J, leaving 14 bases between. The CDR3 contains 14 residues. Germline values: CDR1 SGDLS, CDR2 YYNGEE. The CDR3, as DNA: TGTGCCAGCAGCCCCTGGGACTCACTCTACGAGCAGTACTTC. Translated: CASSPWDSLYEQYF. Full variable domain (remainder filled in from reference TRBV9 and TRBJ2-7): DSGVTQTPKHLITATGQRVTLRCSPRSGDLSVYWYQQSLDQGLQFLIQYYNGEERAKGNILERFSAQQFPDLHSELNLSSLELGDSALYFCASSPWDSLYEQYFGPGTRLTVT.

The rearrangement links TRBV6-4 to TRBJ2-7; D is uncertain. Germline lookup yields CDR1 MRHNA and CDR2 SNTAGT. The CDR3 sequence is 9 residues long. V dropped 6 bases and J dropped 7 bases, with 4 bases sitting between them. CDR3 region: CASRREQYF. CDR3 DNA sequence: TGTGCCAGCAGACGGGAGCAGTACTTC.

The V and J genes are TRBV28 and TRBJ2-7; maybe TRBD2 (6 bases). Germline V gives CDR1 MDHEN, CDR2 SYDVKM. The V end lost 2 bases, the J end lost 1 base, and 15 bases lay between the germline ends. This CDR3 is 16 amino acids long. This CDR3 is CASSLGGLEGSYEQYF. The CDR3 DNA follows: TGTGCCAGCAGTTTAGGTGGCCTGGAGGGGTCCTACGAGCAGTACTTC.

The chain is built from TRBV27 and TRBJ1-6; TRBD1 aligns across 8 bases. The CDR3 totals 14 residues. Losses at the gene ends were 6 bases for V and 6 bases for J; bases not matched to a gene: 4. Germline V gene sequence: CDR1 MNHEY, CDR2 SMNVEV (reference sequence). CDR3 sequence: CASSLDRVNSPLHF. CDR3 nucleotide sequence: TGTGCCAGCAGCCTGGACAGGGTTAATTCACCCCTCCACTTT.

The V and J genes are TRBV7-2 and TRBJ2-7; possible D gene TRBD2, 7 bases. The CDR3 is made up of 17 amino acids. Trimming shortened V by 0 bases and J by 0 bases, and 15 bases separated the two germline ends. In germline, CDR1 is SGHTA, CDR2 FQGNSA. The CDR3 is CASSLARGGGSSYEQYF. The CDR3 DNA reads TGTGCCAGCAGCTTAGCTCGAGGGGGGGGCAGCTCCTACGAGCAGTACTTC.

The rearrangement joins TRBV13 to TRBJ2-1, with TRBD2 matching 10 bases. The CDR3 runs 14 residues. The germline CDR1 and CDR2 sequences are PRHDT and FYEKMQ (reference sequence). Trimming removed 7 bases from V and 5 bases from J; junction bases left unmatched: 5. The DNA for the CDR3 is TGTGCCAGCACCCTAGCGGGAGATAACAATGAGCAGTTCTTC. Encoded protein: CASTLAGDNNEQFF.

This clone appeared a few times. The gene calls are TRBV9 and TRBJ1-2; TRBD1 matches at 9 bases. V was clipped by 3 bases and J by 9 bases; unmatched bases: 9. Germline V gene data show CDR1 as SGDLS and CDR2 as YYNGEE. The CDR3 has 14 residues. The CDR3 DNA is TGTGCCAGCAGCGGTCCCGGGACAGGGTTTCGCTACACCTTC. It is translated as CASSGPGTGFRYTF.

The V and J genes are TRBV6-1 and TRBJ2-1; D possibly corresponds to TRBD1 (5 bases). This CDR3 region has 14 residues. Germline-derived CDR1 and CDR2 are MNHNS and SASEGT. V was trimmed by 10 bases and J by 4 bases, leaving 17 bases between them. Here the CDR3 reads CATRQLRPYNEQFF. The CDR3 DNA reads TGTGCCACCCGACAGCTCCGGCCTTACAATGAGCAGTTCTTC.

CDR3 amino acids: CASSPLGDSSYEQYF. CDR3 nucleotide sequence: TGTGCCAGCTCACCACTCGGGGATAGCTCCTACGAGCAGTACTTC. V gene TRBV18 combines with J gene TRBJ2-7; a weak D match, TRBD2 (5 bases). The V gene's germline CDR1 is KGHSH and CDR2 LQKENI. V shed 1 base and J shed 0 bases, with 10 bases lying between them. The CDR3 loop spans 15 amino acids.

The V gene is TRBV9, the J gene TRBJ1-5; TRBD1 agrees at 8 bases. The germline CDR1 and CDR2 sequences are SGDLS and YYNGEE. The CDR3 has 15 amino acids. The ends lost 0 bases at V and 7 bases at J; junction bases unmatched: 6. The CDR3 protein is CASSVGAGGGQPQHF. DNA of the CDR3: TGTGCCAGCAGCGTAGGGGCAGGGGGCGGGCAGCCCCAGCATTTT.

The chain carries TRBV6-5 and TRBJ1-5, with D perhaps matching TRBD1 (6 bases). The germline gives CDR1 MNHEY, CDR2 SVGAGI. With 5 bases removed from V and 1 base from J, the gap between germline ends came to 12 bases. The CDR3 sequence is 15 residues long. CDR3 in DNA: TGTGCCAGCAGTAAACAGGGAAGAAGCAATCAGCCCCAGCATTTT. This translates into CASSKQGRSNQPQHF.

The chain links TRBV27 to TRBJ2-7, with no clear D. The V gene lost 11 bases and the J gene lost 3 bases, with 14 bases spanning the gap. The CDR3 runs 12 residues. The germline V gene has CDR1 MNHEY and CDR2 SMNVEV (reference sequence). CDR3 coding DNA: TGTGCCGGTCCCGGTAACTTCTACGAGCAGTACTTC. Translated: CAGPGNFYEQYF.

This clone was observed a few times. V is TRBV7-4 and J is TRBJ2-3, with 8 bases matching TRBD1. The CDR3 has 21 amino acids. With V trimmed by 3 bases and J by 0 bases, 20 bases remained unmatched. CDR1 SGHVT and CDR2 SQSDAQ come from the germline V gene. CDR3 protein: CASSFWTGQPRSPSSTDTQYF. CDR3 DNA sequence: TGTGCCAGCAGCTTCTGGACAGGGCAGCCCCGCAGTCCTTCTAGCACAGATACGCAGTATTTT.

The V and J genes are TRBV28 and TRBJ2-7, with TRBD2 matching over 10 bases. The CDR3 has 17 residues. CDR1 is MDHEN, CDR2 SYDVKM, per germline. With V trimmed by 2 bases and J by 1 base, 8 bases remained unmatched. The CDR3 DNA follows: TGTGCCAGCAGTTTAGGCCCGCTGGGACTAGCGTCCTACGAGCAGTACTTC. It specifies CASSLGPLGLASYEQYF.

A note on this clone: One end of the junction is discordant with germline, which a read error may explain. The rearrangement links TRBV13 to TRBJ2-1, with 12 bases lining up with TRBD1. The CDR3 runs to 15 residues. Per the germline V gene, CDR1 is PRHDT and CDR2 is FYEKMQ (reference sequence). The CDR3 here is CASSLGTGGNNEQFF. CDR3 sequence (DNA): TGTGCCAGCAGCCTAGGGACAGGGGGCAACAATGAGCAGTTCTTC.